This T cell receptor (beta chain) is drawn from a study of regulatory T cells in long-lasting Graves disease. The study's findings and limits: In persistent patients, shared public clonotypes (under 3,000) outnumbered those in new patients (about 1,000).

Arm-PCR with iRepertoire HTBI primers amplified the CDR3 regions for these TCR beta libraries. A single record per CDR3 protein comes from TCRdb applying MiXCR to the multiplex PCR reads. The sample holds roughly 410,000 distinct CDR3 sequences, approximately 15% seen once. This clonotype came up many times. Its cognate antigen is unknown. Time point reported: newly diagnosed GD, antithyroid drugs for less than 3 months. Researchers made the TCR library from RNA that was extracted from PBMCs. This sample also appeared in a second study, on T cells in Graves' hyperthyroidism and ophthalmopathy. This second study says: Ophthalmopathy was distinguished from stable hyperthyroidism by 13 V-J signatures.

This receptor was taken from a middle-aged woman with Graves disease. The material sequenced was peripheral blood mononuclear cells (PBMCs), taken at new diagnosis, from a patient treated with antithyroid drugs.

The DNA of the CDR3 is TGCAGCGTCGGCACAGATACGCAGTATTTT. The encoded protein is CSVGTDTQYF. The chain links TRBV29-1 to TRBJ2-3; D uncertain. This CDR3 is built from 10 residues. CDR1 is SQVTM and CDR2 is ANQGSEA in the germline V gene. The germline V and J ends were trimmed by 6 bases and 1 base, with 2 bases remaining between them.